This T cell receptor beta chain was found in a study of blood T cell repertoires in COVID-19. The table lists this clone with a few counts. Generated by immunoSEQ multiplex PCR, the TCRdb table keeps only in-frame clones and is missing some. The repertoire consists of about 140,000 clones, with over 60% occurring once and the leading ten covering 9% to 10%. Sequenced material: peripheral blood. The origin of this receptor is a woman between 45 and 60 years old with active or convalescent COVID-19.

The CDR3 DNA follows: TGTGCCAGCAGTTTAAAAGGGGTCGGTGAAAAACTGTTTTTT. It is translated as CASSLKGVGEKLFF. The V gene is TRBV27, the J gene TRBJ1-4, with a weak D call TRBD1 (5 bases). V was cut by 2 bases and J by 7 bases, with 11 bases left in between. CDR1 and CDR2 (germline): MNHEY, SMNVEV (reference sequence). This CDR3 has 14 residues.